The clone carrying this T cell receptor beta chain was detected once. As processed by the authors: Scientists estimated how many nucleated cells there were by amplifying reference gene primers. The table came from immunoSEQ multiplex PCR; TCRdb's copy has only in-frame clones and leaves some out. D and trimming were read from the DNA, whereas the V and J calls and clone size are those reported in that table. The table shows 120,000 to 150,000 clones, with more than 65% occurring only once. V shed 4 bases, J shed 5 bases, and the junction held 7 bases outside the gene matches. Germline-derived CDR1 and CDR2 are LGHNT and FRNRAP. This CDR3 spans 14 amino acids. This sample was taken from a study of blood T cell repertoires in COVID-19. About the study: Both acute and convalescent COVID-19 samples were obtained from the United States, Italy and Spain. T cells, B-cell-depleted T cells, or PBMCs supplied cDNA or gDNA.

This rearrangement joins TRBV12-5 to TRBJ1-2, with 7 bases identical to TRBD1. The TCR sequence derives from a human donor in a cohort sampled during active COVID-19. What was sequenced was peripheral blood. CDR3 sequence (DNA): TGTGCTAGTGGTTCGACGACAGGGTATTATGGCTACACCTTC. Amino acid sequence: CASGSTTGYYGYTF.